The present T cell receptor beta chain was sequenced within a study of blood T cell repertoires in COVID-19. This clone was recorded once. The germline V gene has CDR1 SGHTS and CDR2 YDEGEE. V dropped 4 bases and J dropped 5; count of bases not matched to a gene: 4. The CDR3 is 16 residues long. TCRdb's copy holds only in-frame clones and misses some; the assay was immunoSEQ multiplex PCR. The sample has some 270,000 clones, 86% seen once. The rearrangement links TRBV5-8 to TRBJ2-2; 14 positions match TRBD2. The receptor's source is a man aged 40-49 years with active or convalescent COVID-19. Sequencing was carried out using peripheral blood. The CDR3 DNA sequence: TGTGCCAGCAGCATGGGACTAGCGGGAGTTACCGGGGAGCTGTTTTTT. Translation: CASSMGLAGVTGELFF.